This T cell receptor (beta chain) was sequenced during a study of T-cell memory formation after mild COVID-19. Study-wide findings and caveats: Clones that contracted clustered mainly in CM and EM if CD4+ and in EMRA if CD8+. Several responding clones turned up in pre-infection memory, indicating that cross-reactive memory may have taken part. Clones that shrank (day 15 to 85) were balanced CD4/CD8, whereas later expanders leaned CD4+.

TCRdb analysed the 5' RACE reads with MiXCR anew, one entry per CDR3 protein. Of 150,000 to 200,000 distinct CDR3 sequences in the sample, over 20% were seen once. This CDR3 has 14 amino acids. V dropped 4 bases and J dropped 7 bases, with 11 bases sitting between them. Germline values: CDR1 ENHRY, CDR2 SYGVKD. This clonotype was observed a few times. The antigen remains unidentified. The receptor comes from an adult woman who had mild COVID-19 (a few samples of this study predate the infection). Cell type and time point are not known. The chain joins TRBV10-3 to TRBJ1-6; D may be TRBD1 (6 bases). Sequenced material: PBMCs or a T cell subset sorted from them (not recorded which). CDR3 region: CAISATGSNSPLHF. CDR3 sequence (DNA): TGTGCCATCAGTGCTACAGGGTCAAATTCACCCCTCCACTTT.